The rows below give T cell receptor beta chains drawn from one sample of a study of T cell responses to AZD1222 COVID-19 vaccine. Data came from immunoSEQ multiplex PCR; TCRdb stores just in-frame clones and leaves some out. This sample has about 170,000 clones, with roughly 89% found just once. Sample: peripheral blood, taken 28 days after the second AZD1222 dose. The receptors were sampled from an adult who received the AZD1222 COVID-19 vaccine. CDR3s leave out the opening cysteine and the closing phenylalanine or tryptophan. For some rows the clone size is stated as once, few or many, or as a class when expanded; others skip it.

cdr3_aa clone_size v_call
ASSQELPRAGETQY NA TRBV3-1/TRBV3-2
ASSAIQLGGVDYGYT NA TRBV9
ASSGTGSREGSGYT NA TRBV6-6
ASRKQGWGQPQH few TRBV2
ASSSRSSPLH NA TRBV6-6
ASSQEVAGVSDTQY NA TRBV3-1/TRBV3-2
ASSPRTGVSNQPQH NA TRBV5-5
ATYSPGQLNEKLF NA TRBV6-5
ASSDLTRRGTTGELF NA TRBV7-6
ASSHRDTAYEQY once TRBV4-1
ASSTYGGVYEQY NA TRBV18
ASSLGGKETQY once TRBV7-8
ASSLGGAGFQPQH few TRBV7-9
ASGLVLGQESYEQY NA TRBV12-5
ASSPRERGQGYYEQY few TRBV7-9
ASSYGGMGNQPQH NA TRBV6-5
SVPGQFTDTQY NA TRBV29-1
ASSDPGQGPYGYT NA TRBV25-1
ASSPKGALGGAYNEQF once TRBV7-2
ASSLEELNTEAF NA TRBV9